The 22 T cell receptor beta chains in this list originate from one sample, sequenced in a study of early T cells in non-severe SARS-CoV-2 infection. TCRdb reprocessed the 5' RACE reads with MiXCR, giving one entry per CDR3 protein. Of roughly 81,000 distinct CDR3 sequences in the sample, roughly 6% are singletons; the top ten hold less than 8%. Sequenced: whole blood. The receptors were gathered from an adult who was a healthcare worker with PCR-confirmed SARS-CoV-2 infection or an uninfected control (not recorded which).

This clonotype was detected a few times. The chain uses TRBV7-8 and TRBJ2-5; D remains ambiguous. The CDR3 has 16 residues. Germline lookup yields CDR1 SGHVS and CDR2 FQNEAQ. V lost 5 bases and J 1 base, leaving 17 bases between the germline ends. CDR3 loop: CASSPKRTRIQETQYF. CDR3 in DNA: TGTGCCAGCAGCCCGAAGCGAACAAGGATCCAAGAGACCCAGTACTTC.

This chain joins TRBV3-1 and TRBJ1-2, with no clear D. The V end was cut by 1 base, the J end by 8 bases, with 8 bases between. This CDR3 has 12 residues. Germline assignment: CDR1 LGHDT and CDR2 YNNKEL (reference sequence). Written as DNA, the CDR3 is TGTGCCAGCAGCCAAGTGAGGGAAGGCTACACCTTC. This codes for CASSQVREGYTF.

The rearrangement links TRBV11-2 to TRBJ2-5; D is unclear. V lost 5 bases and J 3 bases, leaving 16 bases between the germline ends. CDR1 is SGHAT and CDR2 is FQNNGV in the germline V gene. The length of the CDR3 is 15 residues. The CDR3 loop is CASSQVERWEETQYF. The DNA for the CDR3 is TGTGCCAGCAGCCAAGTCGAGCGATGGGAAGAGACCCAGTACTTC. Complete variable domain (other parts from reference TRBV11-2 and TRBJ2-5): EAGVAQSPRYKIIEKRQSVAFWCNPISGHATLYWYQQILGQGPKLLIQFQNNGVVDDSQLPKDRFSAERLKGVDSTLKIQPAKLEDSAVYLCASSQVERWEETQYFGPGTRLLVL.

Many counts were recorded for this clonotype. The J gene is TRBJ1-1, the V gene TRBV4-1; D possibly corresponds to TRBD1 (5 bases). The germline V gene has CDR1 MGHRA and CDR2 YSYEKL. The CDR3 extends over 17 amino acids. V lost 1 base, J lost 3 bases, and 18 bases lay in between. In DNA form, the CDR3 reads TGCGCCAGCAGCCAAGGACAGTTTGGGGGGGTGTACACTGAAGCTTTCTTT. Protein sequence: CASSQGQFGGVYTEAFF.

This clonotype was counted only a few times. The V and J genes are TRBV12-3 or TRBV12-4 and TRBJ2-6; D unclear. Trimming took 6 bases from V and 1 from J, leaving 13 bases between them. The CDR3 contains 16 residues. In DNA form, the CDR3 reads TGTGCCAGCAGCGCGGTAGTAGGGTCTGGGGCCAACGTCCTGACTTTC. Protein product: CASSAVVGSGANVLTF.

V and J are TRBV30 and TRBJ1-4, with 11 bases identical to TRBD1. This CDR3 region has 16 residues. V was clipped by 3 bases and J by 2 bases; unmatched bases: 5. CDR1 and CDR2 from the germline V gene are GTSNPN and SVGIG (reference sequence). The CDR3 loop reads CAWSRGQGATNEKLFF. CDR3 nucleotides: TGTGCCTGGAGCCGTGGACAGGGGGCCACTAATGAAAAACTGTTTTTT.

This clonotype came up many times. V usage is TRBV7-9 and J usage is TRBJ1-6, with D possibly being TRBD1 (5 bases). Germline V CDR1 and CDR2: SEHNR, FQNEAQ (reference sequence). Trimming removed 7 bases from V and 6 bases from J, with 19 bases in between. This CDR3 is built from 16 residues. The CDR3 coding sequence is TGTGCCAGCATCCGATTAGTTGGGGCCTTTAATTCACCCCTCCACTTT. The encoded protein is CASIRLVGAFNSPLHF.

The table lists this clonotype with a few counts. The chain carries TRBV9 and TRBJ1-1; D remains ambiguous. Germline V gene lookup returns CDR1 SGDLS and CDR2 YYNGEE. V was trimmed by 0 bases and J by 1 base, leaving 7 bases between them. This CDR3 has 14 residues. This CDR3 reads CASSVVSGNTEAFF. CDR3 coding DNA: TGTGCCAGCAGCGTAGTATCAGGGAACACTGAAGCTTTCTTT.

The chain's CDR3 is CASSLAGGRGANVLTF. DNA of the CDR3: TGCGCCAGCAGCTTGGCCGGAGGGAGAGGGGCCAACGTCCTGACTTTC. The chain joins TRBV5-1 to TRBJ2-6, with D possibly being TRBD2 (6 bases). The germline V gene has CDR1 SGHRS and CDR2 YFSETQ. V was cut by 0 bases and J by 4 bases, with 11 bases left in between. The CDR3 has 16 residues.

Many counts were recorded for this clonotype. The CDR3 reads CASSYSWTGGHEQYF. Here the CDR3 DNA reads TGTGCCAGCAGTTACTCCTGGACAGGGGGCCACGAGCAGTACTTC. The V call is TRBV6-5, the J call TRBJ2-7, with 11 nucleotides matching TRBD1. CDR1 MNHEY and CDR2 SVGAGI come from the germline V gene. CDR3 size: 15 residues. V lost 0 bases and J lost 5; bases outside the gene matches: 3.

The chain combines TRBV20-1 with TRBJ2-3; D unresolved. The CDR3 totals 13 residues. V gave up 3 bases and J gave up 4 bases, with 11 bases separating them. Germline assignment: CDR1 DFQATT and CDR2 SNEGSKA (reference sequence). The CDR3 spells CSARGELADTQYF. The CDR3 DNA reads TGCAGTGCTAGGGGCGAGCTTGCAGATACGCAGTATTTT.

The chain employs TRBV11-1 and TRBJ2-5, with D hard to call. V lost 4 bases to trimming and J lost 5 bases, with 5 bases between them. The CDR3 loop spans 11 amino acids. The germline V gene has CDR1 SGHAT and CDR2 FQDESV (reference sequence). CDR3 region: CASSSLETQYF. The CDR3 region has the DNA TGTGCCAGCAGCTCTTTGGAGACCCAGTACTTC.

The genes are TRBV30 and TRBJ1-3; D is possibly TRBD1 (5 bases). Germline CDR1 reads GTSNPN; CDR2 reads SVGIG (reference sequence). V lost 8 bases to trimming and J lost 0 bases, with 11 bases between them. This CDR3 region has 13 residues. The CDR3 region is CASDSYSGNTIYF. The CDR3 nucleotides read TGTGCCAGCGACAGTTACTCTGGAAACACCATATATTTT. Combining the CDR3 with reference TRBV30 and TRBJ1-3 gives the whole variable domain SQTIHQWPATLVQPVGSPLSLECTVEGTSNPNLYWYRQAAGRGLQLLFYSVGIGQISSEVPQNLSASRPQDRQFILSSKKLLLSDSGFYLCASDSYSGNTIYFGEGSWLTVV.

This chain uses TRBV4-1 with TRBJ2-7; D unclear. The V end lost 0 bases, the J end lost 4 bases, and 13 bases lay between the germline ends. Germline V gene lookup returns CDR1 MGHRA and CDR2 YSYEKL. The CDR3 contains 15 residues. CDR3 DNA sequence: TGCGCCAGCAGCCAAGAGATTAAGCCTACGTACGAGCAGTACTTC. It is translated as CASSQEIKPTYEQYF.

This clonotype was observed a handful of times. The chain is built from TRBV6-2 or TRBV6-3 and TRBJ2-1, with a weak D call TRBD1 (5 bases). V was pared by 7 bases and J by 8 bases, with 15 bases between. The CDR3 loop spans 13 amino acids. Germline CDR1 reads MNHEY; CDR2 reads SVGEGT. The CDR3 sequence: CASKGSARDEQFF. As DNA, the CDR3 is TGTGCCAGCAAGGGGTCGGCCCGCGATGAGCAGTTCTTC.

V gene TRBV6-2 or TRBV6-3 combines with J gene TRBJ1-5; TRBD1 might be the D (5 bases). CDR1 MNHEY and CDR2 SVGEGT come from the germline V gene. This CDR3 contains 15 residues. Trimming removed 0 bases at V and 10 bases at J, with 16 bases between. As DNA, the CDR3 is TGTGCCAGCAGTTACTCGGAAAGGAGGGGTAGACCCCAGCATTTT. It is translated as CASSYSERRGRPQHF.

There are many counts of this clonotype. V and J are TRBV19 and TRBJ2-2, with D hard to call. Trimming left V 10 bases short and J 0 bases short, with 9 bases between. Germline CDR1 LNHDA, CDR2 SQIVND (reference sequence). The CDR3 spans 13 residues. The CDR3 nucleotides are TGTGCCACCGAAATGTCGAACACCGGGGAGCTGTTTTTT. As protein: CATEMSNTGELFF.

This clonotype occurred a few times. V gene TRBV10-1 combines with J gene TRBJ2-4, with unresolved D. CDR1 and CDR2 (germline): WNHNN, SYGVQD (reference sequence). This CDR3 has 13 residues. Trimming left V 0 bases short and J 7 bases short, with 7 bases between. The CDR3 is CASSESERNIQYF. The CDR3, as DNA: TGCGCCAGCAGTGAGTCGGAGAGGAACATTCAGTACTTC.

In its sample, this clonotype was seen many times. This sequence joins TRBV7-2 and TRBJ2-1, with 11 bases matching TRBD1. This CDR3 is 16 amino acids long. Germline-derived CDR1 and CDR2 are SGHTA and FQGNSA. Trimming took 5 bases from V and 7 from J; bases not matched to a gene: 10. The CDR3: CASSLSPDRGRNEQFF. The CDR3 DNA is TGTGCCAGCAGCCTCAGCCCGGACAGGGGGCGGAATGAGCAGTTCTTC.

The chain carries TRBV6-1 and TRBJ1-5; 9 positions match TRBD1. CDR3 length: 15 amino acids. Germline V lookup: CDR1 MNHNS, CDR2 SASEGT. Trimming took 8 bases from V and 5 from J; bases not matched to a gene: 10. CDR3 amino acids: CASSPTGGQDQPQHF. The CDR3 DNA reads TGTGCCAGCTCCCCAACAGGGGGCCAGGATCAGCCCCAGCATTTT.

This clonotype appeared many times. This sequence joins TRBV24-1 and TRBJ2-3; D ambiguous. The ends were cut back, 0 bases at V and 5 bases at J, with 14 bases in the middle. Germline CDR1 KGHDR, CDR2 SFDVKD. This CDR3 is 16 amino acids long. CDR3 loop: CATSDLSPTRGDTQYF. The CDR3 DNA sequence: TGTGCCACCAGTGATTTGAGCCCCACCCGCGGAGATACGCAGTATTTT.

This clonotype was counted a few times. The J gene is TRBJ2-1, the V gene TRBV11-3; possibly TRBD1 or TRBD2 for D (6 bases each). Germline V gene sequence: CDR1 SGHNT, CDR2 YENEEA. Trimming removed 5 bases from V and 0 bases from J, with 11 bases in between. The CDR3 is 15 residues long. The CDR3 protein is CASSPGGISYNEQFF. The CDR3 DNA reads TGTGCCAGCAGCCCCGGGGGCATCTCCTACAATGAGCAGTTCTTC.